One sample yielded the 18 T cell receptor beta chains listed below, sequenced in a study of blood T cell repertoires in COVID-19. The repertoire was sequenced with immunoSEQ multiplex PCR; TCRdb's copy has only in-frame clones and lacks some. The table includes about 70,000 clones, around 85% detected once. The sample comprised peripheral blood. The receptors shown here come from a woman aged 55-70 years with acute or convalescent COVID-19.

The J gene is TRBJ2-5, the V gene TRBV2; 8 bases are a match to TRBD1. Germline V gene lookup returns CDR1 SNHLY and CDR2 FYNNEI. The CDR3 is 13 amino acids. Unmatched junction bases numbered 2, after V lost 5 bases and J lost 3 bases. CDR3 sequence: CASSSTGEETQYF. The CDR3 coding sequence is TGTGCCAGCAGTTCGACAGGGGAAGAGACCCAGTACTTC.

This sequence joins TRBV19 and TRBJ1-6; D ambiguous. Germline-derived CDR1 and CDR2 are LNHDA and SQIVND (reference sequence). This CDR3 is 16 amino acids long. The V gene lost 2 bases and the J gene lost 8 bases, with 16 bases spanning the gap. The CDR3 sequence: CASSINRAAGDSPLHF. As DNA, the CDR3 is TGTGCCAGTAGTATAAACCGGGCCGCGGGTGATTCACCCCTCCACTTT.

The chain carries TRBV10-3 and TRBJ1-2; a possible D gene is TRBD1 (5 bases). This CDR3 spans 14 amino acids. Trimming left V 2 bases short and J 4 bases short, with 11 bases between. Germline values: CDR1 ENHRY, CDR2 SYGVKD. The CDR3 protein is CAISEDSLTYGYTF. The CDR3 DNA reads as TGTGCCATCAGTGAGGACAGCCTGACCTATGGCTACACCTTC.

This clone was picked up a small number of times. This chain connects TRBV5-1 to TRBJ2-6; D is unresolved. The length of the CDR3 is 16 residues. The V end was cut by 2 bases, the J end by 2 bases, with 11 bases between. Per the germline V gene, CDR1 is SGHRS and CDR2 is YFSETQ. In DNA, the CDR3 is TGCGCCAGCAGCTTTTACAGAGATACTGGGGCCAACGTCCTGACTTTC. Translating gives CASSFYRDTGANVLTF.

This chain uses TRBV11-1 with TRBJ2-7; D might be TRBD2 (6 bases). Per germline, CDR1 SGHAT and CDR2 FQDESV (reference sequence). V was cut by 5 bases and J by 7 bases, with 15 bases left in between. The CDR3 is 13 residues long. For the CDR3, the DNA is TGTGCCAGCAGCGCGGAGCTAGCGAAGGAGCAGTACTTC. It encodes CASSAELAKEQYF. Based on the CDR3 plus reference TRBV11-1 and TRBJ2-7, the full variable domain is EAEVAQSPRYKITEKSQAVAFWCDPISGHATLYWYRQILGQGPELLVQFQDESVVDDSQLPKDRFSAERLKGVDSTLKIQPAELGDSAMYLCASSAELAKEQYFGPGTRLTVT.

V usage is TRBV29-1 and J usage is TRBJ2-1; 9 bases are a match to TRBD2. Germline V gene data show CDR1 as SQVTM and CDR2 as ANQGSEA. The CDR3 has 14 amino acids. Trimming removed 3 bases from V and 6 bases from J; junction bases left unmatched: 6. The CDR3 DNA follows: TGCAGCGTTGAGGGGCTAGCGGGACCCAATGAGCAGTTCTTC. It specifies CSVEGLAGPNEQFF.

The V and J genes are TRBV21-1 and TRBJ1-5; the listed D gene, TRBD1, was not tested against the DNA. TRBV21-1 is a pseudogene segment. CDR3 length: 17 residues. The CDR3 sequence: CASSKDFRGQGNQPQHF. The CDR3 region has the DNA TGTGCCAGCAGCAAAGACTTTAGGGGACAGGGGAATCAGCCCCAGCATTTT.

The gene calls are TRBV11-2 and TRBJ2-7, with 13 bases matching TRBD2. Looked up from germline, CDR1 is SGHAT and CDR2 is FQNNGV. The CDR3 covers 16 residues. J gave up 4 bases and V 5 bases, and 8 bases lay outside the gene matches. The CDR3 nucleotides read TGTGCCAGCAGCCCCTGGACTAGCGGGAGAGGGTACGAGCAGTACTTC. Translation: CASSPWTSGRGYEQYF.

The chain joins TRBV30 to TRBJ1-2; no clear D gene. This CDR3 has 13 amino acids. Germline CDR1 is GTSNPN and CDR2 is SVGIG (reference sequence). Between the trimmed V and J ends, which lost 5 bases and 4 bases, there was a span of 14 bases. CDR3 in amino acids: CAWARASGYGYTF. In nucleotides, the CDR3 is TGTGCCTGGGCCCGGGCCAGCGGCTATGGCTACACCTTC. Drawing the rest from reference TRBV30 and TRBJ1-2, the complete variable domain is SQTIHQWPATLVQPVGSPLSLECTVEGTSNPNLYWYRQAAGRGLQLLFYSVGIGQISSEVPQNLSASRPQDRQFILSSKKLLLSDSGFYLCAWARASGYGYTFGSGTRLTVV.

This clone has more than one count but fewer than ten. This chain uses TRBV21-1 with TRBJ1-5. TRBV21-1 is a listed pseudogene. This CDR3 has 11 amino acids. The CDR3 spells CAGDSNQPQHF. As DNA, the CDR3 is TGTGCCGGAGATAGCAATCAGCCCCAGCATTTT.

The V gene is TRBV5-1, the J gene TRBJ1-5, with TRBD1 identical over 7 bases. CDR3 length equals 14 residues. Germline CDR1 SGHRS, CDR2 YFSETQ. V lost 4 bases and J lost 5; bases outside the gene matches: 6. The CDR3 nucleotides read TGCGCCAGCAGCCCGACAGGGCCGCATCAGCCCCAGCATTTT. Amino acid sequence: CASSPTGPHQPQHF.

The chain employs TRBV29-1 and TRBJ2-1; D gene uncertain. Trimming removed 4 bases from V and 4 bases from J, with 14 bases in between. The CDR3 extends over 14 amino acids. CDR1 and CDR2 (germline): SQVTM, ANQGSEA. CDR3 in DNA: TGCAGCGTTGGTTCGTTAAAAATATACAATGAGCAGTTCTTC. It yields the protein CSVGSLKIYNEQFF.

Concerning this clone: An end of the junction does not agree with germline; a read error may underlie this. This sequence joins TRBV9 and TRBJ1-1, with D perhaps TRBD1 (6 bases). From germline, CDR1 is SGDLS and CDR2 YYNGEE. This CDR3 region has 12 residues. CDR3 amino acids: CASSTRDTEAFF. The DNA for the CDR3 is TGTGCCAGCAGCACCCGGGACACAGAAGCTTTCTTT. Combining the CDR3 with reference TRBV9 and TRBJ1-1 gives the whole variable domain DSGVTQTPKHLITATGQRVTLRCSPRSGDLSVYWYQQSLDQGLQFLIQYYNGEERAKGNILERFSAQQFPDLHSELNLSSLELGDSALYFCASSTRDTEAFFGQGTRLTVV.

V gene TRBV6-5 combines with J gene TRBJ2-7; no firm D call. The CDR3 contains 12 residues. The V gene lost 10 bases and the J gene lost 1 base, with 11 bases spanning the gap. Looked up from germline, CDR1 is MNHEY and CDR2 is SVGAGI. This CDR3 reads CAIQTGSYEQYF. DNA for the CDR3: TGTGCCATACAGACCGGTTCCTACGAGCAGTACTTC.

The CDR3 protein is CASSELGRISGANVLTF. The CDR3 region has the DNA TGTGCCAGCAGTGAACTGGGCAGGATCTCTGGGGCCAACGTCCTGACTTTC. The V gene is TRBV6-1, the J gene TRBJ2-6; D ambiguous. From germline, CDR1 is MNHNS and CDR2 SASEGT. This CDR3 comprises 17 residues. Trimming left V 2 bases short and J 0 bases short, with 11 bases between.

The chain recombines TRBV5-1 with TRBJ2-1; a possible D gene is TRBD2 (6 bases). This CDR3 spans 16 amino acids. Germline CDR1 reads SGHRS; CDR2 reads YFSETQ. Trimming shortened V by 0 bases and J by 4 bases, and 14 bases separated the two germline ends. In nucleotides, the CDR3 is TGCGCCAGCAGCTTGGAGGCTAGCGCCCCGTACAATGAGCAGTTCTTC. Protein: CASSLEASAPYNEQFF.

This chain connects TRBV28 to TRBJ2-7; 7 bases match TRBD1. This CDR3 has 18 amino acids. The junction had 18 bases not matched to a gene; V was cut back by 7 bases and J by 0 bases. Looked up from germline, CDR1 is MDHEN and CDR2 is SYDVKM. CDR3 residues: CASTPISPMGQSSYEQYF. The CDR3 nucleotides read TGTGCCAGCACCCCCATCTCCCCTATGGGACAGAGCTCCTACGAGCAGTACTTC. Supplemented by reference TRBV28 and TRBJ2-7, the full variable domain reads DVKVTQSSRYLVKRTGEKVFLECVQDMDHENMFWYRQDPGLGLRLIYFSYDVKMKEKGDIPEGYSVSREKKERFSLILESASTNQTSMYLCASTPISPMGQSSYEQYFGPGTRLTVT.

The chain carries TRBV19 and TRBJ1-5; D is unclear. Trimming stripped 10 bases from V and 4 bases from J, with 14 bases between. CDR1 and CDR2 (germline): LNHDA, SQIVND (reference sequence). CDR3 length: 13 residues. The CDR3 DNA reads TGTGCCACTTCAGGTAGGATTAATCAGCCCCAGCATTTT. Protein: CATSGRINQPQHF.